Sequencing of this T cell receptor beta chain was carried out in a study of T cell repertoires in cytomegalovirus infection. On the study more broadly: CMV infection plus the matching HLA type was flagged by public TCR beta signatures. Study conclusions and caveats: Dominating the ex vivo response were TCR beta clonotypes that were CMV-specific and HLA-C-restricted. Based on cumulative public TCR beta family frequency, carriers of CMV plus the relevant HLA were identified.

This clonotype was counted at least ten times. The antigen is unknown. The CDR3 loop spans 14 amino acids. The germline V gene has CDR1 SGHVS and CDR2 FNYEAQ. V lost 5 bases and J 0 bases, leaving 9 bases between the germline ends. One entry per CDR3 protein results from TCRdb running MiXCR on the reads. The data hold hundreds of thousands of distinct CDR3 sequences, with roughly a tenth observed a single time. The sequence derives from a human donor in good health (CMV status not recorded). Some clones in this sample may be carry-over from other donors' samples. The specimen was PBMCs. The V and J genes are TRBV7-6 and TRBJ2-3; D not resolved. Here the CDR3 DNA reads TGTGCCAGCAGCCGTCAAGGAAGCACAGATACGCAGTATTTT. Translating gives CASSRQGSTDTQYF.